Below are 30 T cell receptor beta chains sequenced from a single sample in a study of patients and donors after allogeneic stem cell transplantation. Using its own MiXCR run on the RT-PCR reads, TCRdb lists one record per CDR3 protein. In the table there are over 400,000 distinct CDR3 sequences, roughly 17% of which are singletons. Sequenced: blood, either unsorted or a sorted T cell fraction (not recorded which). These receptors all stem from a human donor who was either an allogeneic HSCT recipient or a stem cell or donor lymphocyte infusion donor (not recorded which). It is not recorded whose cells these are; they may come from a transplant donor.

This chain uses TRBV29-1 with TRBJ2-3, with 9 bases matching TRBD2. The CDR3 is made up of 16 amino acids. Trimming at V came to 8 bases and at J to 3 bases, leaving 15 bases not matched to a gene. CDR1 and CDR2 from the germline V gene are SQVTM and ANQGSEA. The CDR3 region has the DNA TGCAGCCTTAGTGGGGCGACTAGCGGAGTGACAGATACGCAGTATTTT. Translation: CSLSGATSGVTDTQYF.

This chain links TRBV6-5 with TRBJ1-2; 7 bases match TRBD1. This CDR3 is 14 amino acids long. Germline CDR1 and CDR2: MNHEY and SVGAGI. J lost 7 bases, V lost 1 base, and 6 bases had no gene match. CDR3 sequence reads: CASSYFTGAGGYTF. DNA of the CDR3: TGTGCCAGCAGTTACTTCACAGGGGCGGGTGGCTACACCTTC.

This chain uses TRBV5-5 with TRBJ2-5; 8 bases agree with TRBD1. Germline CDR1 and CDR2: SGHKS and YYEKEE (reference sequence). Trimming removed 4 bases from V and 5 bases from J; junction bases left unmatched: 7. The CDR3 consists of 14 residues. In DNA form, the CDR3 reads TGTGCCAGCAGCATTCCAGGGGGCCGGGAGACCCAGTACTTC. It translates to CASSIPGGRETQYF.

This rearrangement joins TRBV9 to TRBJ2-2, with 9 bases identical to TRBD2. The CDR3 consists of 15 residues. Germline V gene sequence: CDR1 SGDLS, CDR2 YYNGEE. With 0 bases clipped from V and 5 bases from J, the junction kept 2 bases outside the gene matches. For the CDR3, the DNA is TGTGCCAGCAGCGTAGAGCTAGCGGGAACCGGGGAGCTGTTTTTT. Translating it yields CASSVELAGTGELFF.

This clonotype was counted at least ten times. CDR3 DNA: TGTGCCAGCAGAGGGACTAGCGGGGGCACGAGCACAGATACGCAGTATTTT. Encoded protein: CASRGTSGGTSTDTQYF. This chain uses TRBV12-3 or TRBV12-4 with TRBJ2-3; 14 bases agree with TRBD2. Trimming took 6 bases from V and 0 from J; bases not matched to a gene: 5. The CDR3 length is 17 residues.

The table lists this clonotype with a few counts. The chain joins TRBV12-3 or TRBV12-4 to TRBJ2-6, with 9 positions matching TRBD1. The V and J ends lost 6 bases and 2 bases, in that order; junction bases with no gene match: 5. The length of the CDR3 is 16 residues. CDR3 residues: CASSSGTGTGANVLTF. The CDR3 DNA sequence: TGTGCCAGCAGCTCAGGGACAGGGACTGGGGCCAACGTCCTGACTTTC.

The chain employs TRBV19 and TRBJ2-3, with D maybe TRBD2 (6 bases). Between the trimmed V and J ends, which lost 5 bases and 1 base, there was a span of 10 bases. CDR1 LNHDA and CDR2 SQIVND come from the germline V gene (reference sequence). The CDR3 covers 14 residues. DNA of the CDR3: TGTGCCAGTAGTGTGGGACTTGGCACAGATACGCAGTATTTT. As protein: CASSVGLGTDTQYF. Based on the CDR3 plus reference TRBV19 and TRBJ2-3, the full variable domain is DGGITQSPKYLFRKEGQNVTLSCEQNLNHDAMYWYRQDPGQGLRLIYYSQIVNDFQKGDIAEGYSVSREKKESFPLTVTSAQKNPTAFYLCASSVGLGTDTQYFGPGTRLTVL.

The sample holds a few counts of this clonotype. The chain couples TRBV3-1 to TRBJ2-1; D is unresolved. Between the trimmed V and J ends, which lost 0 bases and 6 bases, there was a span of 9 bases. Germline loops: CDR1 LGHDT, CDR2 YNNKEL (reference sequence). The CDR3 contains 14 residues. This CDR3 reads CASSQEVWGNEQFF. The CDR3 DNA sequence: TGTGCCAGCAGCCAAGAGGTTTGGGGCAATGAGCAGTTCTTC.

This clonotype showed up just a few times. The J gene is TRBJ1-5, the V gene TRBV25-1, with D tentatively TRBD1 (5 bases). Per germline, CDR1 MGHDK and CDR2 SYGVNS. The CDR3 loop spans 15 amino acids. V gave up 6 bases and J gave up 2 bases, with 14 bases separating them. CDR3 sequence (DNA): TGTGCCAGCAGCCCTGGGGCTTGGGGCAATCAGCCCCAGCATTTT. This codes for CASSPGAWGNQPQHF.

The table lists this clonotype with a few counts. The V call is TRBV5-1, the J call TRBJ1-2; 8 bases align to TRBD1. The germline CDR1 and CDR2 sequences are SGHRS and YFSETQ. The CDR3 is made up of 14 amino acids. V shed 4 bases and J 14 bases; nucleotides not matched to a gene: 16. Here the CDR3 DNA reads TGCGCCAGCAGCATCGGACAGGGCAGGGGGAGAGGGACCTTC. It codes for CASSIGQGRGRGTF.

The V and J genes are TRBV12-3 or TRBV12-4 and TRBJ2-2; 8 bases map to TRBD1. Trimming took 5 bases from V and 4 from J; bases not matched to a gene: 21. The CDR3 is 20 amino acids. CDR3 in DNA: TGTGCCAGCAGTCCCCGGACAGGGAATTGGAGGGAAAAGAGCACCGGGGAGCTGTTTTTT. Its protein is CASSPRTGNWREKSTGELFF.

The chain is built from TRBV20-1 and TRBJ1-1, with D unclear. Per the germline V gene, CDR1 is DFQATT and CDR2 is SNEGSKA (reference sequence). V was clipped by 3 bases and J by 3 bases, with 11 bases between them. This CDR3 is built from 13 residues. This CDR3 is CSASPGRDTEAFF. CDR3 DNA: TGCAGTGCTAGCCCGGGGAGGGACACTGAAGCTTTCTTT.

As DNA, the CDR3 is TGTGCCAGCAGCTCAAAAGGGGGGGTTTCCTACGAGCAGTACTTC. This encodes CASSSKGGVSYEQYF. This chain uses TRBV7-6 with TRBJ2-7, with TRBD2 as a possible D gene (7 bases). Between the trimmed V and J ends, which lost 4 bases and 1 base, there was a span of 14 bases. Germline V CDR1 and CDR2: SGHVS, FNYEAQ. This CDR3 has 15 amino acids.

This clonotype was counted a few times. The V call is TRBV2, the J call TRBJ1-1, with D unclear. Trimming pared 9 bases from V and 4 bases from J, leaving 15 bases between. The CDR3 length is 13 residues. Germline values: CDR1 SNHLY, CDR2 FYNNEI. The CDR3 spells CASAPGSFTEAFF. CDR3 sequence (DNA): TGTGCCAGTGCCCCGGGATCCTTCACTGAAGCTTTCTTT. The entire variable domain, with the rest obtained from reference TRBV2 and TRBJ1-1, is as follows: EPEVTQTPSHQVTQMGQEVILRCVPISNHLYFYWYRQILGQKVEFLVSFYNNEISEKSEIFDDQFSVERPDGSNFTLKIRSTKLEDSAMYFCASAPGSFTEAFFGQGTRLTVV.

V is TRBV20-1 and J is TRBJ2-7; D unclear. The V gene's germline CDR1 is DFQATT and CDR2 SNEGSKA (reference sequence). Between the trimmed V and J ends, which lost 5 bases and 6 bases, there was a span of 17 bases. This CDR3 region has 13 residues. CDR3 nucleotides: TGCAGTGCTTACAAAACCATTTCTCTCGAGCAGTACTTC. Its translation: CSAYKTISLEQYF.

This clonotype was observed at least ten times. This chain connects TRBV12-3 or TRBV12-4 to TRBJ1-1, with a tentative D call TRBD1 (6 bases). The ends were cut back, 6 bases at V and 4 bases at J, with 15 bases in the middle. The CDR3 has 14 residues. The CDR3 nucleotides read TGTGCCAGCAGCCCAGAGGGGACACCCACTGAAGCTTTCTTT. Protein sequence: CASSPEGTPTEAFF.

This clonotype was observed a handful of times. The chain recombines TRBV3-1 with TRBJ1-1; D gene ambiguous. V dropped 4 bases and J dropped 5 bases, with 11 bases sitting between them. The CDR3 is made up of 13 amino acids. Germline loops: CDR1 LGHDT, CDR2 YNNKEL (reference sequence). In DNA form, the CDR3 reads TGTGCCAGCAGCCCGACACTGAGGACTGAAGCTTTCTTT. This gives the protein CASSPTLRTEAFF.

The rearrangement links TRBV5-1 to TRBJ1-2; a possible D gene is TRBD1 (5 bases). The CDR3 extends over 15 amino acids. Trimming shortened V by 4 bases and J by 8 bases, and 21 bases separated the two germline ends. From germline, CDR1 is SGHRS and CDR2 YFSETQ. The CDR3 DNA reads TGCGCCAGCAGCCCAATCACCGGGACTCGGTGGGGCTACACCTTC. This codes for CASSPITGTRWGYTF.

The V gene is TRBV4-1, the J gene TRBJ2-5; 7 bases are shared with TRBD1. Per the germline V gene, CDR1 is MGHRA and CDR2 is YSYEKL. The J segment lost 4 bases and the V segment lost 3 bases, leaving 8 bases of the junction unmatched. The CDR3 covers 15 residues. CDR3 in DNA: TGCGCCAGCAGCCATCAGACAGGGACGGGAGAGACCCAGTACTTC. This sequence encodes CASSHQTGTGETQYF.

This clonotype has only a few counts. The chain links TRBV5-1 to TRBJ2-7; possibly TRBD1 for D (6 bases). The CDR3 is 15 residues long. Per the germline V gene, CDR1 is SGHRS and CDR2 is YFSETQ. With 1 base removed from V and 3 bases from J, the gap between germline ends came to 14 bases. The CDR3 loop is CASSLTSDRNYEQYF. As DNA, the CDR3 is TGCGCCAGCAGCTTGACCTCGGACAGAAACTACGAGCAGTACTTC.

The chain combines TRBV20-1 with TRBJ2-7, with D perhaps given as TRBD1 or TRBD2 (6 bases each). Germline-derived CDR1 and CDR2 are DFQATT and SNEGSKA (reference sequence). V was trimmed by 0 bases and J by 3 bases, leaving 15 bases between them. This CDR3 region has 15 residues. CDR3 region: CSARDLWGASYEQYF. The CDR3 nucleotides are TGCAGTGCTAGAGATCTTTGGGGGGCCAGCTACGAGCAGTACTTC.

V gene TRBV5-1 combines with J gene TRBJ2-2, with 8 bases lining up with TRBD2. The CDR3 length is 15 residues. V shed 5 bases, J shed 4 bases, and the junction held 7 bases outside the gene matches. CDR1 and CDR2 (germline): SGHRS, YFSETQ. This CDR3 reads CASRAGTRGTGELFF. CDR3 nucleotides: TGCGCCAGCAGGGCCGGGACTAGGGGCACCGGGGAGCTGTTTTTT. The whole variable domain, filled in from reference TRBV5-1 and TRBJ2-2, reads KAGVTQTPRYLIKTRGQQVTLSCSPISGHRSVSWYQQTPGQGLQFLFEYFSETQRNKGNFPGRFSGRQFSNSRSEMNVSTLELGDSALYLCASRAGTRGTGELFFGEGSRLTVL.

The chain couples TRBV29-1 to TRBJ2-7; D is unclear. The CDR3 is 12 amino acids. Germline V gene data show CDR1 as SQVTM and CDR2 as ANQGSEA. The ends were cut back, 0 bases at V and 4 bases at J, with 7 bases in the middle. CDR3 nucleotide sequence: TGCAGCGTTGAAGAGGGAAAGTACGAGCAGTACTTC. Protein product: CSVEEGKYEQYF.

In its sample, this clonotype was seen a few times. V is TRBV7-9 and J is TRBJ2-7; D ambiguous. The CDR3 length is 13 residues. V lost 6 bases and J 6 bases, leaving 15 bases between the germline ends. CDR1 is SEHNR, CDR2 FQNEAQ, per germline (reference sequence). CDR3 nucleotide sequence: TGTGCCAGCAGTAACCCCGCTGCGGTCGAGCAGTACTTC. Translating gives CASSNPAAVEQYF.

This clonotype was detected a few times. V usage is TRBV24-1 and J usage is TRBJ1-5; D gene uncertain. CDR3 length: 14 amino acids. Germline CDR1 KGHDR, CDR2 SFDVKD. V was trimmed by 1 base and J by 4 bases, leaving 7 bases between them. The CDR3 reads CATSDFGRNQPQHF. Here the CDR3 DNA reads TGTGCCACCAGTGATTTCGGAAGGAATCAGCCCCAGCATTTT.

This chain uses TRBV2 with TRBJ1-2; D is unresolved. The V gene's germline CDR1 is SNHLY and CDR2 FYNNEI. CDR3 size: 14 residues. The V end was cut by 2 bases, the J end by 0 bases, with 7 bases between. As DNA, the CDR3 is TGTGCCAGCAGTGAATGGACTGCTAACTATGGCTACACCTTC. It specifies CASSEWTANYGYTF.

The gene calls are TRBV20-1 and TRBJ1-2; TRBD1 matches at 9 bases. CDR1 DFQATT and CDR2 SNEGSKA come from the germline V gene (reference sequence). V shed 6 bases, J shed 4 bases, and the junction held 12 bases outside the gene matches. The CDR3 covers 15 residues. DNA for the CDR3: TGCAGTGCAAACCTCCGACAGGGGGGGGTCTATGGCTACACCTTC. It codes for CSANLRQGGVYGYTF.

This clonotype was counted only a few times. V and J are TRBV6-2 or TRBV6-3 and TRBJ2-5, with D possibly being TRBD1 or TRBD2 (5 bases each). V was shortened by 5 bases and J by 4 bases, with 23 bases between the two germline ends. The CDR3 spans 17 residues. Germline V gene lookup returns CDR1 MNHEY and CDR2 SVGEGT. The CDR3 loop reads CASSPPRDHRRVETQYF. For the CDR3, the DNA is TGTGCCAGCAGTCCTCCCCGGGACCATCGCAGAGTAGAGACCCAGTACTTC.

V is TRBV27 and J is TRBJ2-2, with D possibly matching TRBD1 (7 bases). This CDR3 has 18 residues. From germline, CDR1 is MNHEY and CDR2 SMNVEV (reference sequence). Trimming cost V 8 bases and J 4 bases, with 26 bases left between them. CDR3 in DNA: TGTGCCAGCTTCAACCCTGGGGCAGGGGGGACGGTCACCGGGGAGCTGTTTTTT. Translation gives CASFNPGAGGTVTGELFF.

The J gene is TRBJ1-1, the V gene TRBV4-1; possibly TRBD1 for D (5 bases). The CDR3 is 12 residues long. Germline values: CDR1 MGHRA, CDR2 YSYEKL. Trimming stripped 4 bases from V and 8 bases from J, with 11 bases between. Written as DNA, the CDR3 is TGCGCCAGCAGCCCCTCAGGGTTAGAAGCTTTCTTT. Protein: CASSPSGLEAFF.